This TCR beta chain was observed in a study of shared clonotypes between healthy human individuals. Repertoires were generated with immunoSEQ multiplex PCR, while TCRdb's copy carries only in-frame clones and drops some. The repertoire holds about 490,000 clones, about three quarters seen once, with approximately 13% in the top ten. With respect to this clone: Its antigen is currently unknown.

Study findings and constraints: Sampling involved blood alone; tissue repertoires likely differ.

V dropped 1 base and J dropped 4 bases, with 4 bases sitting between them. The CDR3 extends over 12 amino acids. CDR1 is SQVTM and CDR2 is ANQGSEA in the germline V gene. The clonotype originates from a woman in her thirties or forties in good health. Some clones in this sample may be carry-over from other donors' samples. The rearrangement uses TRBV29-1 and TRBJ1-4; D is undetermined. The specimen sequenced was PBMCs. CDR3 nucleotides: TGCAGCGTTGAAGGGAATAATGAAAAACTGTTTTTT. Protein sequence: CSVEGNNEKLFF.